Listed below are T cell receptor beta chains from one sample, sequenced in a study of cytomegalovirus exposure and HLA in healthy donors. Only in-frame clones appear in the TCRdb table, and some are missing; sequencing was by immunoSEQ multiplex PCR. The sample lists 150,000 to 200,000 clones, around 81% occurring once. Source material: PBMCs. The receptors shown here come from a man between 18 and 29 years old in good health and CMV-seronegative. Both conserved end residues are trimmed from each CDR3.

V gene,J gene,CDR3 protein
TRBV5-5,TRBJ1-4,ASSADKGQTNEKLF
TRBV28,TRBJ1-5,ASSPHSLNQPQH
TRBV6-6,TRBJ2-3,ASSYPEVPRSQY
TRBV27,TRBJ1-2,ASSSWPNRESYGYT
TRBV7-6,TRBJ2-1,ASSETGTGYEQF
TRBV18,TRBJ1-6,ASSPSPGTGNSPLH
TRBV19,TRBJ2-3,ASSLLSTDTQY
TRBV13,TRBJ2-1,ASTEIAYNEQF
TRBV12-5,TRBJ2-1,ASGALGQGSRASYNEQF
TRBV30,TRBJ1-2,AWTPGQGTGNT
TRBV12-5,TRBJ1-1,ASGYSTGNTEAF
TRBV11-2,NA,ASRPGLGREQY
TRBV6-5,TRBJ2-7,ASSLRDRAIYEQY
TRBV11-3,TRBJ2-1,ASSLAGTGARNEQF
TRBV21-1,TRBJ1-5,ASSNSAGGRYSNQPQH
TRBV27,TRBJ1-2,ASSLRGLAGGYT
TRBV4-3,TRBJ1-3,ASSQASLSGNTIY
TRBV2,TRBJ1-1,ASSEGRMNTEAF